The 2 T cell receptor beta chains reported below all come from one sample, sequenced in a study of cytomegalovirus exposure and HLA in healthy donors. It was with 60 Vbeta and 13 Jbeta primers that the PCR ran. TCRdb keeps only in-frame clones here, not all; method: immunoSEQ multiplex PCR. The data hold around 110,000 clones, with roughly 80% observed a single time. Sequencing input: PBMCs. The receptors originated from a man aged 25 to 45 in good health and CMV-seronegative.

The chain has TRBV28 and TRBJ1-2, with D unresolved. This CDR3 has 17 amino acids. The germline CDR1 and CDR2 sequences are MDHEN and SYDVKM. Trimming left V 4 bases short and J 6 bases short, with 24 bases between. CDR3 region: CASSSSGLLWGRNGYTF. DNA of the CDR3: TGTGCCAGCAGTTCCTCGGGGTTATTATGGGGAAGGAATGGCTACACCTTC.

This clone was counted between two and nine times. The chain carries TRBV7-4 and TRBJ2-7, with 8 bases identical to TRBD1. The CDR3 sequence is 15 residues long. V was clipped by 5 bases and J by 0 bases; unmatched bases: 6. Germline CDR1 SGHVT, CDR2 SQSDAQ. In DNA, the CDR3 is TGTGCCAGCAGCCCTGGACAGGGAAGCTCCTACGAGCAGTACTTC. It codes for CASSPGQGSSYEQYF.